This T cell receptor beta chain originates from a study of OX40 agonist ivuxolimab in advanced cancers. Study as a whole: Ivuxolimab, an antibody acting as an agonist of OX40 (CD134), was used to treat patients.

In regard to this clone: No antigen is known for it.

Findings of the study overall: Some patients who did not respond also had low normalized T-cell clonal expansion. It was not determined which antigens were specifically recognized by the peripheral T cells that had undergone clonal expansion.

Some clones are missing from TCRdb's copy, which holds only in-frame ones; the method was immunoSEQ multiplex PCR. The repertoire holds about 83,000 clones, with about 89% as singletons. CDR3 length: 12 residues. The V and J ends lost 8 bases and 4 bases, in that order; junction bases with no gene match: 5. Germline-derived CDR1 and CDR2 are SEHNR and FQNEAQ (reference sequence). The material was CD4+ or CD8+ T cells sorted from blood, obtained in a trial of the OX40 agonist ivuxolimab. This chain links TRBV7-9 with TRBJ2-7, with 7 bases matching TRBD1. This TCR derives from an adult with an advanced solid tumor such as melanoma, head and neck, liver or kidney cancer. CDR3 DNA: TGTGCCAGCGCGACAGGGATATACGAGCAGTACTTC. This translates into CASATGIYEQYF.